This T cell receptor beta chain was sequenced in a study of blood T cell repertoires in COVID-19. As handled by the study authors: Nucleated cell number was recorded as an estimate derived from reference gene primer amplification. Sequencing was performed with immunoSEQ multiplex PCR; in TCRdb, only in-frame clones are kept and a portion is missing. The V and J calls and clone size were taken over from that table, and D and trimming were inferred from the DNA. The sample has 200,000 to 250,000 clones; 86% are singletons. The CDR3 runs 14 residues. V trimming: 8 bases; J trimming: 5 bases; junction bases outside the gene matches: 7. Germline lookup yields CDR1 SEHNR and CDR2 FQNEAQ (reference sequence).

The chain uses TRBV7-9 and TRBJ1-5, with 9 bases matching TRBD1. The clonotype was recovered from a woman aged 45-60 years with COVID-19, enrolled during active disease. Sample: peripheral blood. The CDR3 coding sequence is TGTGCCAGCTCCACAGGGGGCGTATATCAGCCCCAGCATTTT. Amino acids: CASSTGGVYQPQHF.